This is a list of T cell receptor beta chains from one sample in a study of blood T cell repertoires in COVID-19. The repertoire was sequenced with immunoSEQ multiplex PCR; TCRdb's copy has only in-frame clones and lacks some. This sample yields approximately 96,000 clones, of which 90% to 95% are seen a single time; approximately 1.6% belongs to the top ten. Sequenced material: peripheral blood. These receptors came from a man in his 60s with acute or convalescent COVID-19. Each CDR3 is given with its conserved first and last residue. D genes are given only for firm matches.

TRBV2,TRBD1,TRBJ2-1,CASSGTGYSHEQFF,TGTGCCAGCAGTGGGACAGGGTACTCCCATGAGCAGTTCTTC
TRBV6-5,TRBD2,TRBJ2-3,CASSLTSASPDTQYF,TGTGCCAGCAGTTTGACTAGCGCGTCACCAGATACGCAGTATTTT
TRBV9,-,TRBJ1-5,CASSVDRDGNQPQHF,TGTGCCAGCAGCGTAGACAGGGATGGTAATCAGCCCCAGCATTTT
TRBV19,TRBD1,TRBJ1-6,CASSDRGIPYNSPLHF,TGTGCCAGTTCTGACAGGGGAATCCCCTATAATTCACCCCTCCACTTT
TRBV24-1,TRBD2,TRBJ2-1,CATSAPPSGGDNEQFF,TGTGCCACCAGTGCTCCACCTAGCGGGGGGGACAATGAGCAGTTCTTC
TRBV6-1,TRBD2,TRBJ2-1,CASSEAGGPDEQFF,TGTGCCAGCAGTGAAGCGGGAGGGCCAGATGAGCAGTTCTTC
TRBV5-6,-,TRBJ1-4,CASSRGFTEKLFF,TGTGCCAGCAGTAGAGGGTTTACTGAAAAACTGTTTTTT
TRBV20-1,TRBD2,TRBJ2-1,CSASLSRLAAYNEQFF,TGCAGTGCTAGTCTCTCGAGACTAGCGGCCTACAATGAGCAGTTCTTC
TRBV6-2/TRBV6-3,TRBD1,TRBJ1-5,CASSRDSNSNQPQHF,TGTGCCAGCAGCAGGGACAGTAATAGCAATCAGCCCCAGCATTTT
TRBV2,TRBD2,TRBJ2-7,CASSDGLAGYEQYF,TGTGCCAGCAGTGACGGGCTAGCGGGGTACGAGCAGTACTTC
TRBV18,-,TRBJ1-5,CASSPFSGYPNQPQHF,TGTGCCAGCTCACCTTTTTCAGGGTACCCCAATCAGCCCCAGCATTTT
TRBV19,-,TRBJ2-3,CASSTSRGTDTQYF,TGTGCCAGTAGTACCTCGAGGGGCACAGATACGCAGTATTTT
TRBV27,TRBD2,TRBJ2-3,CASSLLPTSGRSDTQYF,TGTGCCAGCAGTTTGCTACCGACTAGCGGGAGGTCAGATACGCAGTATTTT
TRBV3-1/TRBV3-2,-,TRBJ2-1,CASSQGPISGEQFF,TGTGCCAGCAGCCAAGGACCGATAAGCGGTGAGCAGTTCTTC
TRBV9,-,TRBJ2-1,CASSESGSSYNEQFF,TGTGCCAGCAGCGAGAGCGGTAGCTCCTACAATGAGCAGTTCTTC
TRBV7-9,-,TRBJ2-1,CASSYGTGEAYNEQFF,TGTGCCAGCAGCTACGGAACAGGGGAGGCCTACAATGAGCAGTTCTTC
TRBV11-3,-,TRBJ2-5,CASSLGRAGETQYF,TGTGCCAGCAGCTTAGGGAGGGCGGGGGAGACCCAGTACTTC
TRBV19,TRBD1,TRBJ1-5,CASSAGGQVQWPQHF,TGTGCCAGTTCCGCAGGGGGGCAGGTCCAATGGCCCCAGCATTTT
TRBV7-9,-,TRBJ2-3,CASSLEASATDTQYF,TGTGCCAGCAGCTTAGAGGCTAGCGCCACAGATACGCAGTATTTT
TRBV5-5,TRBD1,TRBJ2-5,CASSLWTGTQETQYF,TGTGCCAGCAGCTTGTGGACAGGGACACAAGAGACCCAGTACTTC
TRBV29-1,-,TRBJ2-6,CSVALDEYSGANVLTF,TGCAGCGTTGCCCTAGACGAGTACTCTGGGGCCAACGTCCTGACTTTC
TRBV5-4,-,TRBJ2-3,CASRGRGRGDTQYF,TGTGCCAGCAGGGGGCGGGGAAGGGGAGATACGCAGTATTTT
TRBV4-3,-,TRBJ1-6,CASSQDRGLGSPLHF,TGCGCCAGCAGCCAAGATCGGGGATTAGGTTCACCCCTCCACTTT
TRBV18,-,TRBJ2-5,CASSPRSGFNVETQYF,TGTGCCAGCTCACCAAGGTCGGGGTTTAATGTAGAGACCCAGTACTTC
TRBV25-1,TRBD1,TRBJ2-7,CASRGQGGYEQYF,TGTGCCAGCCGCGGACAGGGGGGATACGAGCAGTACTTC
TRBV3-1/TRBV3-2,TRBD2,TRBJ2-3,CASSLAGVSTDTQYF,TGTGCCAGCAGCCTAGCGGGAGTGAGCACAGATACGCAGTATTTT